This TCR beta chain emerged from a study of blood T cell repertoires in COVID-19. Libraries were prepared by immunoSEQ multiplex PCR; TCRdb keeps only in-frame clonotypes and omits some of them. The data show approximately 97,000 clones, over 70% seen once. The germline V gene has CDR1 SGHNT and CDR2 YYREEE (reference sequence). V dropped 3 bases and J dropped 3; count of bases not matched to a gene: 10. The CDR3 loop spans 16 amino acids. The origin of this receptor is a man in his 60s with acute or convalescent COVID-19. This chain connects TRBV5-4 to TRBJ2-5; 8 nucleotides agree with TRBD1. Sequencing used peripheral blood. CDR3 amino acids: CASSSHPGQAKETQYF. Written as DNA, the CDR3 is TGTGCCAGCAGCTCCCATCCGGGACAGGCCAAAGAGACCCAGTACTTC.